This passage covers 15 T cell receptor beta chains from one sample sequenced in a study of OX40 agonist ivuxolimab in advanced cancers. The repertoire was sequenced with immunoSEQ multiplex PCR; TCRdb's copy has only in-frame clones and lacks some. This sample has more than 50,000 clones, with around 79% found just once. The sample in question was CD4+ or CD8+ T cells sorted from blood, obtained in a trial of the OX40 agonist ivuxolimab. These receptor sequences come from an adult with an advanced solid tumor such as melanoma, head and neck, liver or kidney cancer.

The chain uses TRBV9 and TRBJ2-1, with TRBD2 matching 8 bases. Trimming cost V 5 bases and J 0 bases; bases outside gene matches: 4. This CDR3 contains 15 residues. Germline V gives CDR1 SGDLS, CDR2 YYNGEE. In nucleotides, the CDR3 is TGTGCCAGCAGTACAACTAGCGGCTCCTACAATGAGCAGTTCTTC. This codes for CASSTTSGSYNEQFF.

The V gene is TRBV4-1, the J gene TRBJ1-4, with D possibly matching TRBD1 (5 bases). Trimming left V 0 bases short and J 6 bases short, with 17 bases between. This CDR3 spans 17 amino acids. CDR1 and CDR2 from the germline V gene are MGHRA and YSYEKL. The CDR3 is CASSQDFAARADEKLFF. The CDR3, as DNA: TGCGCCAGCAGCCAAGATTTTGCGGCCAGGGCTGATGAAAAACTGTTTTTT.

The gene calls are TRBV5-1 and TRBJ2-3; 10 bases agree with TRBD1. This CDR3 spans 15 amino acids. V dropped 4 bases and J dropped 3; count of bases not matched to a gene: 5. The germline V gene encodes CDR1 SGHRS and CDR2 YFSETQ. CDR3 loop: CASSTGQGGTDTQYF. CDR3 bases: TGCGCCAGCAGCACTGGACAGGGGGGGACAGATACGCAGTATTTT.

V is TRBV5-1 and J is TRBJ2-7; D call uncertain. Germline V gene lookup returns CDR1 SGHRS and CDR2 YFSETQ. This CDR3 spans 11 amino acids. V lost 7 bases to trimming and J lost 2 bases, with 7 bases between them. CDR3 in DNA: TGCGCCAGCTCTAAGGCCTACGAGCAGTACTTC. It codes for CASSKAYEQYF.

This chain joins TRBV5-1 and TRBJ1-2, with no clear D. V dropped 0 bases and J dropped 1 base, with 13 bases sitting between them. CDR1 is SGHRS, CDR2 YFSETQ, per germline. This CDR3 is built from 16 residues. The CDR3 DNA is TGCGCCAGCAGCTTGGTCTCTACGATACGTAACTATGGCTACACCTTC. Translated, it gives CASSLVSTIRNYGYTF.

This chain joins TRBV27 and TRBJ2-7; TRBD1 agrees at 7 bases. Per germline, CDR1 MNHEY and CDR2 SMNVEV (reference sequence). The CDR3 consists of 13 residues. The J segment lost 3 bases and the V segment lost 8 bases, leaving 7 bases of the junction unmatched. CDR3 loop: CASRRGQLYEQYF. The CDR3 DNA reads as TGTGCCAGCCGTAGGGGGCAACTCTACGAGCAGTACTTC.

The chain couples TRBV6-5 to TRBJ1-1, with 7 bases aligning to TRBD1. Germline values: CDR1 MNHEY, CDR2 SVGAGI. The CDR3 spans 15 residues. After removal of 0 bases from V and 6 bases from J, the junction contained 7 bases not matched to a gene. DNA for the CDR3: TGTGCCAGCAGTTACTCTTATGAGGGGGCATCTGAAGCTTTCTTT. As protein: CASSYSYEGASEAFF.

The CDR3 DNA reads as TGCGCCAGCAGCCAGGAGACTAGCCCAATTCCCCACGAGCAGTACTTC. This gives the protein CASSQETSPIPHEQYF. V gene TRBV4-1 combines with J gene TRBJ2-7; the match to TRBD2 covers 7 bases. Per the germline V gene, CDR1 is MGHRA and CDR2 is YSYEKL. The CDR3 consists of 16 residues. Losses at the gene ends were 3 bases for V and 5 bases for J; bases not matched to a gene: 13.

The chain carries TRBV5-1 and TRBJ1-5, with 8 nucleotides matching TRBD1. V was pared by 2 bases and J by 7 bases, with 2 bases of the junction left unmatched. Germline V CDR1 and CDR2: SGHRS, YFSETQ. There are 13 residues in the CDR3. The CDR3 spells CASSFSGGQPQHF. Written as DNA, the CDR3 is TGCGCCAGCAGCTTCTCAGGGGGCCAGCCCCAGCATTTT.

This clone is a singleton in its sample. The CDR3 here is CASSPGTGVEQYF. For the CDR3, the DNA is TGCGCCAGCAGCCCCGGGACAGGGGTCGAGCAGTACTTC. The rearrangement links TRBV5-1 to TRBJ2-7, with 10 bases that match TRBD1. The germline gives CDR1 SGHRS, CDR2 YFSETQ. The V segment lost 4 bases and the J segment 6 bases; nucleotides outside the gene matches: 4. The CDR3 length is 13 residues.

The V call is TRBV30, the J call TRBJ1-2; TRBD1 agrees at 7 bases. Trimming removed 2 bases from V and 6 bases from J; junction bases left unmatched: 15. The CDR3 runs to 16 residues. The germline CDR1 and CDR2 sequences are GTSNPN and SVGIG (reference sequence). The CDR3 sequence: CAWSPRRGPARNGYTF. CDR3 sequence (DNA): TGTGCCTGGAGTCCCCGGAGGGGGCCAGCTAGGAATGGCTACACCTTC.

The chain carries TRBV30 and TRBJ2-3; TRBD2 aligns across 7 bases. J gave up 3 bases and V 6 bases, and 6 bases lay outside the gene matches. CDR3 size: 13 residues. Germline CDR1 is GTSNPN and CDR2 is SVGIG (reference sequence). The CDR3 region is CACPVGGTDTQYF. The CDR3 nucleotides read TGTGCCTGTCCGGTGGGGGGGACAGATACGCAGTATTTT.

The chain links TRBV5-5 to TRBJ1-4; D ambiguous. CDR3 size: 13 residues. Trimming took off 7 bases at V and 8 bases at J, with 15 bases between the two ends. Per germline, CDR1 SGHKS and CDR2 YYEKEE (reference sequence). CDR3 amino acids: CASGDWVTEKLFF. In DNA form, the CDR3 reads TGTGCCAGCGGGGATTGGGTGACCGAAAAACTGTTTTTT.

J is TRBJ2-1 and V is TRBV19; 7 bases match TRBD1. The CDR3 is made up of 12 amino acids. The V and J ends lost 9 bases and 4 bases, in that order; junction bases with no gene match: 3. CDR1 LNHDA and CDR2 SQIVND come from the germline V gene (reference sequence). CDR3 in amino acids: CASGDSYNEQFF. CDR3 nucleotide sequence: TGTGCCAGCGGGGACAGTTACAATGAGCAGTTCTTC.

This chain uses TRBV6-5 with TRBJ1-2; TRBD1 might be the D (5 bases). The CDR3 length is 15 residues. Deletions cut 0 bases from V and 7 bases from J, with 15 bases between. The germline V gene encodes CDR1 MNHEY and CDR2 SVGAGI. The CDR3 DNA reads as TGTGCCAGCAGTTACTCGAAGCAGGGTGTAAGTGGCTACACCTTC. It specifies CASSYSKQGVSGYTF.